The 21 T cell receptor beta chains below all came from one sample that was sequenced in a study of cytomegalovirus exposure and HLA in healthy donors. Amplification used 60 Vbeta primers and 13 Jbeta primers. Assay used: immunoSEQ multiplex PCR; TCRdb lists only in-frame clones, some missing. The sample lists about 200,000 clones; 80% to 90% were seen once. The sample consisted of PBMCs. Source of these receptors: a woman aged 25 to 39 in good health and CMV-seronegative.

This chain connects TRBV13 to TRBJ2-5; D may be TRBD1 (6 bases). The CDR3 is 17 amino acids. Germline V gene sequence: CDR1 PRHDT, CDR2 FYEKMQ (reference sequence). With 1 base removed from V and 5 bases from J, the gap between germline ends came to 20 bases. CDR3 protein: CASSLASGTPFYETQYF. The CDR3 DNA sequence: TGTGCCAGCAGCTTAGCTTCCGGGACACCATTTTACGAGACCCAGTACTTC.

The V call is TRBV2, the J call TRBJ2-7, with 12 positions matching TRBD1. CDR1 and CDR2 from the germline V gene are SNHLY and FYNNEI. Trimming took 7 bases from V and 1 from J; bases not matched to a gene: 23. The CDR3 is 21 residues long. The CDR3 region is CASNPGQGAVLAATVSYEQYF. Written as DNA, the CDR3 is TGTGCCAGCAATCCGGGACAGGGGGCGGTTTTAGCGGCTACGGTGTCCTACGAGCAGTACTTC.

In DNA, the CDR3 is TGTGCCAGCAGACCCCTGACAGGCCGGTACGAGCAGTACTTC. Encoded protein: CASRPLTGRYEQYF. J is TRBJ2-7 and V is TRBV7-6; the D gene is possibly TRBD1 (6 bases). The germline V gene encodes CDR1 SGHVS and CDR2 FNYEAQ. The V end was cut by 6 bases, the J end by 4 bases, with 16 bases between. The CDR3 has 14 residues.

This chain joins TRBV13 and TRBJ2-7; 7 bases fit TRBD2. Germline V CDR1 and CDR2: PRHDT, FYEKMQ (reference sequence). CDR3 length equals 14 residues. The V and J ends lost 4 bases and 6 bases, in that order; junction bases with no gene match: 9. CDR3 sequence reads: CASSSQRGYSEQYF. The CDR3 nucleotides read TGTGCCAGCAGCTCCCAGCGGGGATACTCCGAGCAGTACTTC.

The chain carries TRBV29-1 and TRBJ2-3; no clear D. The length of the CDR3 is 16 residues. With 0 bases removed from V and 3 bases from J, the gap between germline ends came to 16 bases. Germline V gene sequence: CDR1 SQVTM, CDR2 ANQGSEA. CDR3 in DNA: TGCAGCGTTGAAGAGTCTGTCGGGTACGGTACAGATACGCAGTATTTT. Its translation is CSVEESVGYGTDTQYF.

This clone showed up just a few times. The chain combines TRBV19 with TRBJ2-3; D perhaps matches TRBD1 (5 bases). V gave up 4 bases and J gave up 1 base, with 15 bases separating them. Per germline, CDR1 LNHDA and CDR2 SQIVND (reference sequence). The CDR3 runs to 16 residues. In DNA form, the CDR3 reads TGTGCCAGTAGTACCCCGCTTGGGGCGGGCACAGATACGCAGTATTTT. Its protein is CASSTPLGAGTDTQYF.

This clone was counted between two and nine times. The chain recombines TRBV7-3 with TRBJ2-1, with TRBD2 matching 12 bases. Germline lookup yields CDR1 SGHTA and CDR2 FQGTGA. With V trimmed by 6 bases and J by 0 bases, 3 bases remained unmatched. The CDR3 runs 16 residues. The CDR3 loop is CASRSTSGSSYNEQFF. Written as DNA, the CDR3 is TGTGCCAGCAGGTCGACTAGCGGGAGCTCCTACAATGAGCAGTTCTTC.

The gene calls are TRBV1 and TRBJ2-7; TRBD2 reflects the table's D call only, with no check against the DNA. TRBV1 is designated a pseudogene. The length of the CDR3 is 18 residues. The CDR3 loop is CTSSQTCTSGGTTYEQYF. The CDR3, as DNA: TGCACCAGCAGCCAGACCTGTACTTCGGGGGGGACTACCTACGAGCAGTACTTC.

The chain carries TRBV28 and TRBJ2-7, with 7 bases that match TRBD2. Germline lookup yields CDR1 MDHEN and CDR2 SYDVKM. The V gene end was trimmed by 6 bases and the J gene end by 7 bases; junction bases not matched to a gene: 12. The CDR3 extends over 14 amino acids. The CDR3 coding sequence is TGTGCCAGCAGACGTCCGGGGAGGGGCCGGGAGCAGTACTTC. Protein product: CASRRPGRGREQYF.

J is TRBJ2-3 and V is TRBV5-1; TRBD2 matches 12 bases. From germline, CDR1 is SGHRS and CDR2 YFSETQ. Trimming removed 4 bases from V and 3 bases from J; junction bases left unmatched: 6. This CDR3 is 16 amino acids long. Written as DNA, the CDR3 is TGCGCCAGCAGCCTCCCTAGCGGGGGGGCGACAGATACGCAGTATTTT. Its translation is CASSLPSGGATDTQYF.

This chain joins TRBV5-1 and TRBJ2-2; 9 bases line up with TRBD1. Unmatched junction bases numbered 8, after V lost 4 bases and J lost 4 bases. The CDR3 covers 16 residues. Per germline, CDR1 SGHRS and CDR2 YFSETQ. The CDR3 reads CASSAGRQGVTGELFF. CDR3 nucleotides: TGCGCCAGCAGCGCGGGTCGACAGGGGGTCACCGGGGAGCTGTTTTTT.

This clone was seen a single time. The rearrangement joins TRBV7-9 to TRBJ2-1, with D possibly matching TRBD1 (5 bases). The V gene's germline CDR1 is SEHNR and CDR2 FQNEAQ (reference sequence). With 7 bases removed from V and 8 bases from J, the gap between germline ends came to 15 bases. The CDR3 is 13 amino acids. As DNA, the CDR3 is TGTGCCAGCACCTCAAAGACAGTCGATGAGCAGTTCTTC. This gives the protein CASTSKTVDEQFF.

The CDR3 reads CASSLGTDSGANVLTF. CDR3 in DNA: TGTGCCAGCAGCTTGGGTACAGACTCTGGGGCCAACGTCCTGACTTTC. The V gene is TRBV5-8, the J gene TRBJ2-6, with unresolved D. This CDR3 has 16 amino acids. Germline assignment: CDR1 SGHTS and CDR2 YDEGEE. Trimming shortened V by 0 bases and J by 0 bases, and 7 bases separated the two germline ends.

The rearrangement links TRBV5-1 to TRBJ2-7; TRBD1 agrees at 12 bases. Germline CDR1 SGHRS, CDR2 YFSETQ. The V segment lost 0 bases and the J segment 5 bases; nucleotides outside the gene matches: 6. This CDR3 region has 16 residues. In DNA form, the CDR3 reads TGCGCCAGCAGCTTGGCCCTTGGGACAGGGGGCGACGAGCAGTACTTC. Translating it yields CASSLALGTGGDEQYF.

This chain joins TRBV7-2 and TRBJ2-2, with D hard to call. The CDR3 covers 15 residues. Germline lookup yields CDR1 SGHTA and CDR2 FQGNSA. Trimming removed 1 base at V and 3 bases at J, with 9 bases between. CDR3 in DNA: TGTGCCAGCAGCTTAGTAGGTGGAGACACCGGGGAGCTGTTTTTT. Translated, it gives CASSLVGGDTGELFF. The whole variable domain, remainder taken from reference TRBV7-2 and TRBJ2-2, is GAGVSQSPSNKVTEKGKDVELRCDPISGHTALYWYRQSLGQGLEFLIYFQGNSAPDKSGLPSDRFSAERTGGSVSTLTIQRTQQEDSAVYLCASSLVGGDTGELFFGEGSRLTVL.

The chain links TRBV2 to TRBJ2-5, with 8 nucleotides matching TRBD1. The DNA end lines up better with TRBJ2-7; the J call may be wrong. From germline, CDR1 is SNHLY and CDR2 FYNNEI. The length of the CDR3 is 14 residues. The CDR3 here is CASSRMTGAYEQYF. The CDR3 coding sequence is TGTGCCAGCAGCCGTATGACAGGGGCCTACGAGCAGTACTTC.

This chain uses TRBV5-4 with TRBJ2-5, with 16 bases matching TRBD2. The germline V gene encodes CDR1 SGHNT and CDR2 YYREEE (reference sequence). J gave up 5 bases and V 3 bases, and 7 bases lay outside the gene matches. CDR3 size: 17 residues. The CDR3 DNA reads TGTGCCAGCAGCTGGGGACTAGCGGGAGGGCCTGGCGAGACCCAGTACTTC. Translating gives CASSWGLAGGPGETQYF.

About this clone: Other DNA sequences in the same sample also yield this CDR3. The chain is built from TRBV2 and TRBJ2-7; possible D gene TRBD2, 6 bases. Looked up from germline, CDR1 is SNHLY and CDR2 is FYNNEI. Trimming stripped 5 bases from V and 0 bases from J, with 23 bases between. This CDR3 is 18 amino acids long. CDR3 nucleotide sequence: TGTGCCAGCAGTACCACCTCTGGGACTTCTAGAACCTCCTACGAGCAGTACTTC. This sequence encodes CASSTTSGTSRTSYEQYF.

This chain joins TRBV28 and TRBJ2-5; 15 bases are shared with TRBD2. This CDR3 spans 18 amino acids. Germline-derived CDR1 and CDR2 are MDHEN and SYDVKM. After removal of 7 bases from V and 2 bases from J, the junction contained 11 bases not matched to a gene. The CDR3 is CASNLGTSGRFIQETQYF. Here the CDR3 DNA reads TGTGCCAGCAACTTGGGGACTAGCGGGAGGTTTATTCAAGAGACCCAGTACTTC.

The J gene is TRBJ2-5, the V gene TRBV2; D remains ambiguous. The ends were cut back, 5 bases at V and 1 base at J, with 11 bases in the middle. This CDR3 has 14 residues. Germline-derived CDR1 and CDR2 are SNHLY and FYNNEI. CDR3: CASSSQSLQETQYF. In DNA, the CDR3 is TGTGCCAGCAGTTCACAGTCTCTCCAAGAGACCCAGTACTTC.

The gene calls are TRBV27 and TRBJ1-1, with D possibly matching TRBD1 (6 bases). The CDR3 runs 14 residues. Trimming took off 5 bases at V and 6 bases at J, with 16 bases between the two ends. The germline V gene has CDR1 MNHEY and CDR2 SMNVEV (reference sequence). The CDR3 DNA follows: TGTGCCAGCAGTCCGAACGACAGGAAAGCTGAAGCTTTCTTT. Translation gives CASSPNDRKAEAFF.